The 14 T cell receptor beta chains below all came from one sample that was sequenced in a study of vaccination effects on CD4 cells after COVID-19 (dated by TCRdb to 2022 to 2024). In the ViraFEST assay, PBMC were stimulated with viral peptide pools, and antigen-specific CD4+ T cell clonotypes were then identified by expansion using TCR sequencing. After approximately 11 days of culture, CD4+ T cells were isolated with the EasySep CD4+ T cell isolation kit. Each participant got two doses of an mRNA SARS-CoV-2 vaccine, either BNT162b2 or mRNA-1273. No cognate antigen is known for these TCRs. To prepare the library, the immunoSEQ multiplex PCR assay was applied. This is the immuneACCESS table as TCRdb keeps it, with only in-frame sequences that have V and J called. A part of the clones is gone; compared with another copy, unresolved V genes explain less than half, and the rest is unexplained. The sample table records 30,000 or so clones; approximately 76% of these occur just once. The ten top clones hold roughly an eighth of the sample.

The sample was CD4+ T cells from PBMCs cultured with HCoV-229E spike peptides, taken after COVID-19 vaccination. Interpreted using the paper, the cell subset or site label stands for: HCoV-229E spike overlapping peptide pool stimulation. These receptors were collected from a human donor who received a COVID-19 vaccine.

This clone was observed once. V and J are TRBV19 and TRBJ1-1; D might be TRBD1 (5 bases). This CDR3 has 13 residues. V dropped 3 bases and J dropped 11 bases, with 16 bases sitting between them. Looked up from germline, CDR1 is LNHDA and CDR2 is SQIVND (reference sequence). The CDR3 loop reads CASSMFRAGGAFF. CDR3 in DNA: TGTGCCAGTAGTATGTTCAGGGCCGGAGGGGCTTTCTTT. Based on the CDR3 plus reference TRBV19 and TRBJ1-1, the full variable domain is DGGITQSPKYLFRKEGQNVTLSCEQNLNHDAMYWYRQDPGQGLRLIYYSQIVNDFQKGDIAEGYSVSREKKESFPLTVTSAQKNPTAFYLCASSMFRAGGAFFGQGTRLTVV.

The chain has TRBV5-8 and TRBJ2-7; 8 bases line up with TRBD1. CDR3 length: 17 residues. The ends lost 5 bases at V and 4 bases at J; junction bases unmatched: 17. Looked up from germline, CDR1 is SGHTS and CDR2 is YDEGEE. The CDR3 loop is CASSLDLGQGWAYEQYF. In DNA form, the CDR3 reads TGTGCCAGCAGTCTGGACCTTGGACAGGGATGGGCGTACGAGCAGTACTTC. The entire variable domain, with the rest obtained from reference TRBV5-8 and TRBJ2-7, is as follows: EAGVTQSPTHLIKTRGQQATLRCSPISGHTSVYWYQQALGLGLQFLLWYDEGEERNRGNFPPRFSGRQFPNYSSELNVNALELEDSALYLCASSLDLGQGWAYEQYFGPGTRLTVT.

This clone was picked up a small number of times. The chain links TRBV12-3 or TRBV12-4 to TRBJ1-5; D is possibly TRBD1 (6 bases). The CDR3 spans 13 residues. V was trimmed by 6 bases and J by 4 bases, leaving 10 bases between them. The CDR3 DNA reads as TGTGCCAGCAGAACTACAGGGAATCAGCCCCAGCATTTT. This encodes CASRTTGNQPQHF.

This clone came up a few times. The V gene is TRBV5-5, the J gene TRBJ1-6; D gene unclear. The CDR3 is 16 residues long. V was pared by 0 bases and J by 5 bases, with 12 bases between. CDR1 is SGHKS, CDR2 YYEKEE, per germline (reference sequence). In nucleotides, the CDR3 is TGTGCCAGCAGCTTGGGGCAGGACGTCAATAATTCACCCCTCCACTTT. It is translated as CASSLGQDVNNSPLHF.

This chain joins TRBV6-5 and TRBJ2-5, with D possibly TRBD1 on 5 matching bases. Trimming took off 6 bases at V and 1 base at J, with 12 bases between the two ends. Germline V gene sequence: CDR1 MNHEY, CDR2 SVGAGI. The CDR3 is 14 amino acids. CDR3 amino acids: CASRYGAIQETQYF. The DNA for the CDR3 is TGTGCCAGCAGATATGGGGCCATCCAAGAGACCCAGTACTTC.

In its sample, this clone was seen a few times. The chain links TRBV7-9 to TRBJ1-5, with D possibly TRBD1 on 5 matching bases. The ends were cut back, 6 bases at V and 2 bases at J, with 17 bases in the middle. Per germline, CDR1 SEHNR and CDR2 FQNEAQ (reference sequence). The CDR3 is made up of 16 amino acids. The CDR3 here is CASSLATGGGNQPQHF. In DNA form, the CDR3 reads TGTGCCAGCAGTCTTGCGACGGGGGGTGGCAATCAGCCCCAGCATTTT.

The chain is built from TRBV12-3 or TRBV12-4 and TRBJ1-2, with 9 nucleotides matching TRBD1. This CDR3 is 13 amino acids long. Trimming at V came to 5 bases and at J to 6 bases, leaving 4 bases not matched to a gene. The CDR3: CASSDNRGHGYTF. DNA for the CDR3: TGTGCCAGCAGTGACAACAGGGGGCATGGCTACACCTTC.

The genes are TRBV7-9 and TRBJ1-5; D is possibly TRBD1 (6 bases). Germline V gene sequence: CDR1 SEHNR, CDR2 FQNEAQ (reference sequence). The CDR3 totals 15 residues. V was cut by 5 bases and J by 7 bases, with 18 bases left in between. The CDR3 coding sequence is TGTGCCAGCAGCCCAGGTGGGACAACGGGCCAGCCCCAGCATTTT. This sequence encodes CASSPGGTTGQPQHF.

The chain joins TRBV18 to TRBJ2-3; 10 bases are shared with TRBD2. Germline-derived CDR1 and CDR2 are KGHSH and LQKENI. This CDR3 has 16 amino acids. J was trimmed by 6 bases and V by 1 base; bases with no gene match: 7. CDR3 in amino acids: CASSPRHSGRSDTQYF. The CDR3 region has the DNA TGTGCCAGCTCACCACGGCATAGCGGGAGGTCGGATACGCAGTATTTT.

This sequence joins TRBV30 and TRBJ1-3; tentative D call: TRBD1 (5 bases). This CDR3 region has 15 residues. Germline CDR1 reads GTSNPN; CDR2 reads SVGIG (reference sequence). V gave up 5 bases and J gave up 2 bases, with 16 bases separating them. The CDR3 reads CAWGRTGGPGNTIYF. The DNA of the CDR3 is TGTGCCTGGGGAAGGACGGGGGGACCTGGAAACACCATATATTTT.

The chain carries TRBV19 and TRBJ1-4; tentative D call: TRBD1 (6 bases). Trimming stripped 9 bases from V and 7 bases from J, with 15 bases between. There are 13 residues in the CDR3. Germline CDR1 reads LNHDA; CDR2 reads SQIVND (reference sequence). DNA for the CDR3: TGTGCCAGCGGGGTAGGGGGGCGTGAAAAACTGTTTTTT. This translates into CASGVGGREKLFF.

J is TRBJ2-2 and V is TRBV30, with 10 bases aligning to TRBD2. The V gene end was trimmed by 4 bases and the J gene end by 7 bases; junction bases not matched to a gene: 9. CDR3 length: 15 residues. Germline CDR1 is GTSNPN and CDR2 is SVGIG (reference sequence). The CDR3 loop reads CAWNKRGGRGGELFF. The CDR3 DNA follows: TGTGCCTGGAACAAGCGGGGGGGCCGGGGCGGGGAGCTGTTTTTT.

The chain recombines TRBV11-3 with TRBJ2-7; TRBD1 agrees at 7 bases. The CDR3 runs to 14 residues. CDR1 and CDR2 from the germline V gene are SGHNT and YENEEA. V trimming: 5 bases; J trimming: 1 base; junction bases outside the gene matches: 5. This CDR3 is CASSPGTDSYEQYF. Written as DNA, the CDR3 is TGTGCCAGCAGCCCCGGGACAGATTCCTACGAGCAGTACTTC.

This clone was recorded once. This chain links TRBV6-1 with TRBJ1-5; 9 bases line up with TRBD1. From germline, CDR1 is MNHNS and CDR2 SASEGT. The CDR3 is 17 amino acids. V shed 4 bases and J 3 bases; nucleotides not matched to a gene: 10. CDR3 in DNA: TGTGCCAGCAGTGGAAAAAGCGGACAGGGGTTCAATCAGCCCCAGCATTTT. It specifies CASSGKSGQGFNQPQHF.